This is a list of T cell receptor beta chains from one sample in a study of OX40 agonist ivuxolimab in advanced cancers. Assay: immunoSEQ multiplex PCR; the TCRdb copy retains only in-frame clones and omits some. The sample includes about 51,000 clones, more than 70% of them seen just once. The starting material was CD4+ or CD8+ T cells sorted from blood, obtained in a trial of the OX40 agonist ivuxolimab. These receptors originate from an adult with an advanced solid tumor such as melanoma, head and neck, liver or kidney cancer. Both conserved end residues are part of each CDR3. The order of the fields is J gene, D gene, clone size, CDR3 length, V gene, CDR3 protein, CDR3 DNA. A D gene is named only where the DNA matches it firmly. Clone size, where shown, is once, few, many, or a class for clones that have expanded.

j_call: TRBJ1-1
d_call: -
clone_size: -
cdr3_length: 14
v_call: TRBV6-1
cdr3_aa: CASSEHEDEVEAFF
cdr3_nt: TGTGCCAGCAGTGAACACGAGGATGAAGTTGAAGCTTTCTTT

j_call: TRBJ1-1
d_call: -
clone_size: -
cdr3_length: 15
v_call: TRBV15
cdr3_aa: CATSRSGLRNTEAFF
cdr3_nt: TGTGCCACCAGCAGATCGGGACTTAGGAACACTGAAGCTTTCTTT

j_call: TRBJ2-5
d_call: -
clone_size: -
cdr3_length: 13
v_call: TRBV18
cdr3_aa: CASSVRPSETQYF
cdr3_nt: TGTGCCAGCTCGGTCCGGCCCTCAGAGACCCAGTACTTC

j_call: TRBJ2-3
d_call: -
clone_size: -
cdr3_length: 15
v_call: TRBV11-3
cdr3_aa: CASSLGVSRADTQYF
cdr3_nt: TGTGCCAGCAGCTTAGGAGTTAGTAGGGCAGATACGCAGTATTTT

j_call: TRBJ2-7
d_call: -
clone_size: -
cdr3_length: 13
v_call: TRBV27
cdr3_aa: CASSSAHSREQYF
cdr3_nt: TGTGCCAGCAGTTCCGCGCATTCGCGGGAGCAGTACTTC

j_call: TRBJ2-3
d_call: -
clone_size: once
cdr3_length: 16
v_call: TRBV4-2
cdr3_aa: CASSPEVGSYTDTQYF
cdr3_nt: TGTGCCAGCAGCCCAGAGGTTGGGAGTTATACAGATACGCAGTATTTT

j_call: TRBJ1-5
d_call: -
clone_size: -
cdr3_length: 14
v_call: TRBV4-1
cdr3_aa: CASSPGVRVGPQHF
cdr3_nt: TGCGCCAGCAGCCCCGGCGTACGGGTGGGGCCCCAGCATTTT

j_call: TRBJ2-2
d_call: -
clone_size: -
cdr3_length: 15
v_call: TRBV6-6
cdr3_aa: CASSSTDRNTGELFF
cdr3_nt: TGTGCCAGCAGTTCTACGGACAGGAACACCGGGGAGCTGTTTTTT

j_call: TRBJ1-1
d_call: -
clone_size: few
cdr3_length: 13
v_call: TRBV7-6
cdr3_aa: CASSLGGSGEAFF
cdr3_nt: TGTGCCAGCAGCCTTGGGGGGTCGGGTGAAGCTTTCTTT

j_call: TRBJ2-5
d_call: -
clone_size: once
cdr3_length: 16
v_call: TRBV7-9
cdr3_aa: CASSLLVPGGAETQYF
cdr3_nt: TGTGCCAGCAGCTTACTCGTCCCAGGGGGGGCAGAGACCCAGTACTTC

j_call: TRBJ2-3
d_call: TRBD1
clone_size: -
cdr3_length: 14
v_call: TRBV6-5
cdr3_aa: CASSLGQGLDTQYF
cdr3_nt: TGTGCCAGCAGTTTAGGACAGGGTCTAGATACGCAGTATTTT

j_call: TRBJ2-6
d_call: -
clone_size: -
cdr3_length: 16
v_call: TRBV5-6
cdr3_aa: CASSFNRVSGANVLTF
cdr3_nt: TGTGCCAGCAGCTTCAACAGGGTCTCTGGGGCCAACGTCCTGACTTTC

j_call: TRBJ2-2
d_call: TRBD1
clone_size: few
cdr3_length: 15
v_call: TRBV6-1
cdr3_aa: CASKMDRRAGGELFF
cdr3_nt: TGTGCCAGCAAGATGGACAGGCGGGCGGGTGGGGAGCTGTTTTTT

j_call: TRBJ1-1
d_call: -
clone_size: -
cdr3_length: 15
v_call: TRBV9
cdr3_aa: CASSAEQGINTEAFF
cdr3_nt: TGTGCCAGCAGCGCCGAACAGGGAATAAACACTGAAGCTTTCTTT

j_call: TRBJ2-3
d_call: -
clone_size: -
cdr3_length: 17
v_call: TRBV27
cdr3_aa: CASSLRGLGGSVDTQYF
cdr3_nt: TGTGCCAGCAGTTTAAGGGGCCTTGGGGGGTCTGTAGATACGCAGTATTTT

j_call: TRBJ1-3
d_call: -
clone_size: few
cdr3_length: 17
v_call: TRBV7-8
cdr3_aa: CASSLAMVGSSGNTIYF
cdr3_nt: TGTGCCAGCAGCTTAGCGATGGTGGGGTCATCTGGAAACACCATATATTTT

j_call: TRBJ1-4
d_call: -
clone_size: -
cdr3_length: 15
v_call: TRBV7-9
cdr3_aa: CASSLLRGGSEKLFF
cdr3_nt: TGTGCCAGCAGCTTACTGAGGGGGGGAAGTGAAAAACTGTTTTTT

j_call: TRBJ2-7
d_call: -
clone_size: -
cdr3_length: 15
v_call: TRBV21-1
cdr3_aa: CASSGEGQGVNEQYF
cdr3_nt: TGTGCCAGCAGCGGGGAAGGGCAGGGAGTCAACGAGCAGTACTTC

j_call: TRBJ2-7
d_call: -
clone_size: -
cdr3_length: 14
v_call: TRBV2
cdr3_aa: CASSDRRVPYEQYF
cdr3_nt: TGTGCCAGCAGTGATAGGCGTGTCCCCTACGAGCAGTACTTC

j_call: TRBJ2-5
d_call: TRBD2
clone_size: -
cdr3_length: 14
v_call: TRBV29-1
cdr3_aa: CSGGSGRVGETQYF
cdr3_nt: TGCAGCGGGGGGAGCGGGAGAGTCGGAGAGACCCAGTACTTC

j_call: TRBJ2-7
d_call: -
clone_size: -
cdr3_length: 14
v_call: TRBV9
cdr3_aa: CASSVGPRGYEQYF
cdr3_nt: TGTGCCAGCAGCGTAGGCCCCCGGGGGTACGAGCAGTACTTC

j_call: TRBJ1-3
d_call: -
clone_size: -
cdr3_length: 14
v_call: TRBV10-2
cdr3_aa: CASGESFSGNTIYF
cdr3_nt: TGCGCCAGCGGGGAGTCATTCTCTGGAAACACCATATATTTT

j_call: TRBJ2-1
d_call: TRBD2
clone_size: -
cdr3_length: 15
v_call: TRBV5-1
cdr3_aa: CASSAGLGSYNEQFF
cdr3_nt: TGCGCCAGCAGCGCCGGACTAGGCTCCTACAATGAGCAGTTCTTC

j_call: TRBJ1-5
d_call: -
clone_size: -
cdr3_length: 14
v_call: TRBV6-5
cdr3_aa: CASTSDRVNQPQHF
cdr3_nt: TGTGCCAGCACCTCCGACAGAGTTAATCAGCCCCAGCATTTT

j_call: TRBJ2-7
d_call: -
clone_size: -
cdr3_length: 11
v_call: TRBV6-1
cdr3_aa: CASSEYYEQYF
cdr3_nt: TGTGCCAGCAGTGAATATTACGAGCAGTACTTC

j_call: TRBJ2-3
d_call: TRBD1
clone_size: -
cdr3_length: 15
v_call: TRBV19
cdr3_aa: CASRVGTAVTDTQYF
cdr3_nt: TGTGCCAGTAGGGTAGGGACAGCGGTCACAGATACGCAGTATTTT

j_call: TRBJ1-2
d_call: TRBD1
clone_size: once
cdr3_length: 13
v_call: TRBV30
cdr3_aa: CAWSPDRAHGYTF
cdr3_nt: TGTGCCTGGAGCCCGGACAGGGCCCATGGCTACACCTTC

j_call: TRBJ2-7
d_call: TRBD1
clone_size: -
cdr3_length: 16
v_call: TRBV11-1
cdr3_aa: CASSILTGTVTYEQYF
cdr3_nt: TGTGCCAGCTCGATCCTTACCGGGACAGTAACTTACGAGCAGTACTTC

j_call: TRBJ2-5
d_call: -
clone_size: -
cdr3_length: 14
v_call: TRBV5-4
cdr3_aa: CASSLGPNKETQYF
cdr3_nt: TGTGCCAGCAGCTTGGGTCCCAACAAGGAGACCCAGTACTTC

j_call: TRBJ1-1
d_call: -
clone_size: -
cdr3_length: 13
v_call: TRBV5-4
cdr3_aa: CASSLAGSNEAFF
cdr3_nt: TGTGCCAGCAGCTTAGCGGGAAGCAATGAAGCTTTCTTT

j_call: TRBJ2-3
d_call: TRBD2
clone_size: -
cdr3_length: 16
v_call: TRBV5-1
cdr3_aa: CASSLGRRGGTDTQYF
cdr3_nt: TGCGCCAGCAGCTTGGGTCGTCGGGGGGGCACAGATACGCAGTATTTT

j_call: TRBJ1-6
d_call: -
clone_size: -
cdr3_length: 15
v_call: TRBV28
cdr3_aa: CASSPPASPNSPLHF
cdr3_nt: TGTGCCAGCAGCCCACCGGCAAGCCCAAATTCACCCCTCCACTTT

j_call: TRBJ1-5
d_call: TRBD1
clone_size: -
cdr3_length: 15
v_call: TRBV5-8
cdr3_aa: CASSLRDRANQPQHF
cdr3_nt: TGTGCCAGCAGCTTGCGGGACAGAGCTAATCAGCCCCAGCATTTT

j_call: TRBJ2-3
d_call: -
clone_size: -
cdr3_length: 15
v_call: TRBV9
cdr3_aa: CASSVGAVSTDTQYF
cdr3_nt: TGTGCCAGCAGCGTAGGGGCCGTTAGCACAGATACGCAGTATTTT

j_call: TRBJ1-3
d_call: -
clone_size: -
cdr3_length: 13
v_call: TRBV19
cdr3_aa: CASSIDRRNTIYF
cdr3_nt: TGTGCCAGTAGTATAGATCGGCGAAACACCATATATTTT

j_call: TRBJ2-6
d_call: -
clone_size: -
cdr3_length: 17
v_call: TRBV27
cdr3_aa: CASSFAGAPSGANVLTF
cdr3_nt: TGTGCCAGCAGTTTTGCAGGGGCCCCCTCTGGGGCCAACGTCCTGACTTTC

j_call: TRBJ2-1
d_call: -
clone_size: -
cdr3_length: 13
v_call: TRBV7-3
cdr3_aa: CASSSLTYNEQFF
cdr3_nt: TGTGCCAGCAGCTCCCTGACCTACAATGAGCAGTTCTTC